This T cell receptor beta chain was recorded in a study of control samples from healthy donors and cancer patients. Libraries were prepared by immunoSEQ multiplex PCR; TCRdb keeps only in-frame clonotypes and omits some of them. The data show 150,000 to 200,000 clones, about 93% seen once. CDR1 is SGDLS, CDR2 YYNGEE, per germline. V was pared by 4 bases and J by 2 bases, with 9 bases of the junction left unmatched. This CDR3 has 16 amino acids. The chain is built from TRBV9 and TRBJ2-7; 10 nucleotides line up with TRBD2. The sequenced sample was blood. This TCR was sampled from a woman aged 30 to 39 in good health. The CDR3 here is CASSPNPLAGAYEQYF. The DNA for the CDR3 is TGTGCCAGCAGCCCAAACCCCCTAGCGGGGGCCTACGAGCAGTACTTC. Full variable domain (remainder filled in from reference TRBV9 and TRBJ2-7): DSGVTQTPKHLITATGQRVTLRCSPRSGDLSVYWYQQSLDQGLQFLIQYYNGEERAKGNILERFSAQQFPDLHSELNLSSLELGDSALYFCASSPNPLAGAYEQYFGPGTRLTVT.